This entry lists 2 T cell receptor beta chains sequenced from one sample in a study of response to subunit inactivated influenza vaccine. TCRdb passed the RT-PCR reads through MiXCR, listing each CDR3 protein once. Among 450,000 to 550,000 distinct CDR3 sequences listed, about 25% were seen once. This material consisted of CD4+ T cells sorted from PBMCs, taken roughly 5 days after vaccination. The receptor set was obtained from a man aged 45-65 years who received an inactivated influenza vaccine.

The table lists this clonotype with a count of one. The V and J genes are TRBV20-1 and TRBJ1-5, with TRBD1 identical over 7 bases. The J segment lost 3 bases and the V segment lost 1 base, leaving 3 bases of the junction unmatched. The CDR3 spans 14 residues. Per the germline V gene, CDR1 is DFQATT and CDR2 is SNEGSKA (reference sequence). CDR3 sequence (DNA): TGCAGTGCTAGAGTAGGGGGCCTCAATCAGCCCCAGCATTTT. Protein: CSARVGGLNQPQHF.

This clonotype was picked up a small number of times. CDR3 sequence: CASSQGTNYGYTF. The CDR3 region has the DNA TGCGCCAGCAGCCAGGGGACTAACTATGGCTACACCTTC. The rearrangement links TRBV5-1 to TRBJ1-2; possible D gene TRBD1, 6 bases. This CDR3 has 13 residues. Germline V gives CDR1 SGHRS, CDR2 YFSETQ. V lost 4 bases, J lost 0 bases, and 7 bases lay in between.